This T cell receptor beta chain was identified in a study of blood T cell repertoires in COVID-19. Study background: Sites in the United States, Italy and Spain provided acute and convalescent COVID-19 samples.

The assay was immunoSEQ multiplex PCR, and TCRdb's table has in-frame clones only and misses some. Of about 58,000 clones listed, 60% to 85% were seen once; the top ten hold nearly 5%. Trimming shortened V by 7 bases and J by 1 base, and 16 bases separated the two germline ends. Germline CDR1 and CDR2: MNHEY and SVGEGT. CDR3 length: 15 amino acids. The V gene is TRBV6-2 or TRBV6-3, the J gene TRBJ1-1, with D perhaps TRBD1 (6 bases). Input material: peripheral blood. The TCR was taken from a human donor in a cohort sampled during active COVID-19. The CDR3 DNA is TGTGCCAGCACCCCCGCCGGACAGCAGAACACTGAAGCTTTCTTT. It is translated as CASTPAGQQNTEAFF.